A selection of T cell receptor beta chains follows, all from one sample in a study of T-cell reconstitution after alpha-beta-depleted transplantation in children. TCRdb ran MiXCR on the PCR reads and lists one entry per CDR3 protein. Among approximately 230,000 distinct CDR3 sequences, around 25% were seen once, and the ten largest hold roughly 5%. The sample was PBMCs, mostly from graft donor cells, taken 360 days after TCRalphabeta/CD19-depleted stem cell transplant. These receptors came from a female patient aged 2-15 years who had a stem cell transplant for congenital amegakaryocytic thrombocytopenia, so the T cells may come from the graft donor. Each CDR3 is given with its conserved first and last residue. Fields, in order: clone size, V gene, D gene, J gene, CDR3 protein, CDR3 DNA. D genes are given only for firm matches. Size tells how often a clone was seen (once, few, many) or the class of an expanded clone, and some rows leave it out.

abundance: -; v_gene: TRBV28; d_gene: TRBD2; j_gene: TRBJ2-1; CDR3aa: CASSLTSMGNEQFF; CDR3nt: TGTGCCAGCAGTTTGACTAGCATGGGCAATGAGCAGTTCTTC
abundance: few; v_gene: TRBV3-1; d_gene: TRBD1; j_gene: TRBJ2-7; CDR3aa: CASSQDPTGGPLDEQYF; CDR3nt: TGTGCCAGCAGCCAAGACCCGACAGGGGGCCCCTTGGATGAGCAGTACTTC
abundance: -; v_gene: TRBV20-1; d_gene: -; j_gene: TRBJ2-3; CDR3aa: CSEAPGGRTDTQYF; CDR3nt: TGCAGTGAGGCCCCAGGCGGACGCACAGATACGCAGTATTTT
abundance: few; v_gene: TRBV19; d_gene: -; j_gene: TRBJ2-1; CDR3aa: CASSSSVIHNEQFF; CDR3nt: TGTGCCAGTAGTTCGTCAGTAATCCACAATGAGCAGTTCTTC
abundance: many; v_gene: TRBV4-2; d_gene: TRBD2; j_gene: TRBJ2-2; CDR3aa: CASSQESLAGGVDTGELFF; CDR3nt: TGTGCCAGCAGCCAAGAGTCCCTAGCGGGAGGCGTTGACACCGGGGAGCTGTTTTTT
abundance: -; v_gene: TRBV3-1; d_gene: -; j_gene: TRBJ1-3; CDR3aa: CASSQDKVGRGNTIYF; CDR3nt: TGTGCCAGCAGCCAAGATAAAGTAGGGAGGGGAAACACCATATATTTT
abundance: -; v_gene: TRBV25-1; d_gene: TRBD2; j_gene: TRBJ2-1; CDR3aa: CASSENPGLAGDGEQFF; CDR3nt: TGTGCCAGCAGTGAAAACCCGGGACTAGCGGGAGACGGTGAGCAGTTCTTC
abundance: -; v_gene: TRBV3-1; d_gene: -; j_gene: TRBJ2-2; CDR3aa: CASRRDRPTRDGTGELFF; CDR3nt: TGTGCCAGCCGACGGGACAGACCAACGCGGGACGGAACCGGGGAGCTGTTTTTT
abundance: -; v_gene: TRBV15; d_gene: TRBD1; j_gene: TRBJ1-5; CDR3aa: CATSRAGTGGRYSNQPQHF; CDR3nt: TGTGCCACCAGCAGAGCCGGGACAGGGGGCCGCTATTCTAATCAGCCCCAGCATTTT
abundance: -; v_gene: TRBV20-1; d_gene: TRBD1; j_gene: TRBJ2-1; CDR3aa: CSARVPTAAQGARGEQFF; CDR3nt: TGCAGTGCTAGAGTACCCACCGCGGCGCAGGGGGCCCGAGGAGAGCAGTTCTTC